The next 22 T cell receptor beta chains were all read from a single sample in a study of beta chain features in type 1 diabetes. Sequenced material consisted of expressed TCRB transcripts (all of the isolated RNA was reverse transcribed). Produced via immunoSEQ multiplex PCR; TCRdb's table is partial and in-frame only. The data contain a few hundred thousand clones, 11% of them singletons. The sample comprised central memory CD4+ T cells from blood. These receptors were collected from a man aged 18 to 30 in good health.

This clone has just a few counts. The chain recombines TRBV2 with TRBJ1-5; a weak D match, TRBD1 (5 bases). There are 15 residues in the CDR3. V lost 3 bases and J 2 bases, leaving 11 bases between the germline ends. Germline CDR1 reads SNHLY; CDR2 reads FYNNEI. This CDR3 is CASSDRVWGNQPQHF. In nucleotides, the CDR3 is TGTGCCAGCAGTGACAGGGTTTGGGGCAATCAGCCCCAGCATTTT.

This clone was observed many times. V usage is TRBV30 and J usage is TRBJ2-3; D unclear. Germline lookup yields CDR1 GTSNPN and CDR2 SVGIG (reference sequence). Trimming shortened V by 0 bases and J by 4 bases, and 11 bases separated the two germline ends. This CDR3 comprises 14 residues. This chain's CDR3 is CAWSVIARADTQYF. The CDR3 DNA reads as TGTGCCTGGAGTGTAATCGCCCGCGCAGATACGCAGTATTTT.

CDR3 region: CASSRTSGILFSEQFF. The CDR3 DNA follows: TGTGCCAGCAGTCGGACTAGCGGGATATTATTCAGTGAGCAGTTCTTC. The chain links TRBV2 to TRBJ2-1; 12 nucleotides line up with TRBD2. The CDR3 has 16 amino acids. The V and J ends lost 5 bases and 9 bases, in that order; junction bases with no gene match: 11. Germline lookup yields CDR1 SNHLY and CDR2 FYNNEI.

The chain is built from TRBV2 and TRBJ2-1; a possible D gene is TRBD2 (5 bases). The CDR3 length is 13 residues. Germline CDR1 SNHLY, CDR2 FYNNEI. Trimming removed 11 bases from V and 7 bases from J, with 18 bases in between. The CDR3 spells CAGTREGRNEQFF. CDR3 DNA sequence: TGTGCCGGTACGAGGGAAGGACGGAATGAGCAGTTCTTC.

This clone was seen a handful of times. The same CDR3 also results from other DNA sequences found in this sample. This rearrangement joins TRBV5-1 to TRBJ2-5; D remains ambiguous. With 0 bases removed from V and 5 bases from J, the gap between germline ends came to 5 bases. CDR1 is SGHRS, CDR2 YFSETQ, per germline. The CDR3 contains 12 residues. The CDR3 is CASSLGLETQYF. The DNA for the CDR3 is TGCGCCAGCAGCTTGGGTCTGGAGACCCAGTACTTC.

The chain joins TRBV7-2 to TRBJ2-5, with 7 bases that match TRBD1. The J segment lost 1 base and the V segment lost 4 bases, leaving 6 bases of the junction unmatched. The CDR3 length is 15 residues. In germline, CDR1 is SGHTA, CDR2 FQGNSA. The CDR3 sequence is CASSSPDRAQETQYF. In DNA form, the CDR3 reads TGTGCCAGCAGCTCCCCAGACAGGGCCCAAGAGACCCAGTACTTC.

A few counts support this clone. CDR3 in amino acids: CASSLRLAGGTDTQYF. CDR3 DNA: TGTGCCAGCAGCCTCCGACTAGCGGGAGGCACAGATACGCAGTATTTT. This rearrangement joins TRBV5-4 to TRBJ2-3; 12 bases map to TRBD2. V was clipped by 4 bases and J by 1 base; unmatched bases: 4. Germline CDR1 is SGHNT and CDR2 is YYREEE (reference sequence). The CDR3 length is 16 residues.

This clone was observed many times. The rearrangement uses TRBV29-1 and TRBJ2-6; 7 nucleotides match TRBD1. V gave up 1 base and J gave up 0 bases; unmatched junction bases: 3. The germline V gene has CDR1 SQVTM and CDR2 ANQGSEA. The CDR3 covers 16 residues. The chain's CDR3 is CSVEGTGFSGANVLTF. For the CDR3, the DNA is TGCAGCGTTGAAGGGACAGGCTTCTCTGGGGCCAACGTCCTGACTTTC. The full variable domain, its missing parts supplied by reference TRBV29-1 and TRBJ2-6, is SAVISQKPSRDICQRGTSLTIQCQVDSQVTMMFWYRQQPGQSLTLIATANQGSEATYESGFVIDKFPISRPNLTFSTLTVSNMSPEDSSIYLCSVEGTGFSGANVLTFGAGSRLTVL.

The V call is TRBV18, the J call TRBJ2-7, with no clear D. Germline lookup yields CDR1 KGHSH and CDR2 LQKENI. Trimming removed 5 bases from V and 5 bases from J, with 10 bases in between. CDR3 size: 12 residues. Here the CDR3 DNA reads TGTGCCAGCTCAATAATTGAGAACGAGCAGTACTTC. Residues: CASSIIENEQYF.

This clone has just one count. The chain has TRBV4-1 and TRBJ2-3, with TRBD2 identical over 12 bases. The V gene's germline CDR1 is MGHRA and CDR2 YSYEKL. J was trimmed by 7 bases and V by 0 bases; bases with no gene match: 2. The CDR3 spans 15 residues. The CDR3 DNA follows: TGCGCCAGCAGCCAAGAACTAGCGGGAGGTAATACGCAGTATTTT. The encoded protein is CASSQELAGGNTQYF.

This clone was counted many times. The genes are TRBV2 and TRBJ2-7, with 7 positions matching TRBD2. Germline values: CDR1 SNHLY, CDR2 FYNNEI. With 7 bases clipped from V and 2 bases from J, the junction kept 2 bases outside the gene matches. The CDR3 runs to 12 residues. The CDR3 spells CASTSGTYEQYF. Written as DNA, the CDR3 is TGTGCCAGCACTAGCGGCACCTACGAGCAGTACTTC.

Many counts were recorded for this clone. J is TRBJ1-5 and V is TRBV19; D gene ambiguous. V lost 6 bases and J 5 bases, leaving 11 bases between the germline ends. CDR1 and CDR2 (germline): LNHDA, SQIVND (reference sequence). CDR3 length: 13 residues. The CDR3 region is CASSGQLYQPQHF. CDR3 in DNA: TGTGCCAGTAGCGGGCAGTTATATCAGCCCCAGCATTTT.

The rearrangement joins TRBV6-1 to TRBJ2-7, with 8 positions matching TRBD2. Germline CDR1 MNHNS, CDR2 SASEGT. Trimming took 6 bases from V and 4 from J; bases not matched to a gene: 8. This CDR3 comprises 14 residues. The CDR3 region is CASRKSGSSYEQYF. The CDR3 nucleotides read TGTGCCAGCAGGAAGAGCGGGAGTTCTTACGAGCAGTACTTC.

This clone was detected a few times. The rearrangement links TRBV28 to TRBJ2-7; D unresolved. CDR3 length equals 12 residues. V was clipped by 8 bases and J by 3 bases, with 11 bases between them. Germline assignment: CDR1 MDHEN and CDR2 SYDVKM. The CDR3 DNA reads TGTGCCAGCTCATCTAGACACTACGAGCAGTACTTC. Translation: CASSSRHYEQYF.

This clone was counted at least ten times. The J gene is TRBJ1-2, the V gene TRBV30; 8 nucleotides agree with TRBD1. Germline values: CDR1 GTSNPN, CDR2 SVGIG (reference sequence). The length of the CDR3 is 15 residues. V lost 2 bases to trimming and J lost 4 bases; unmatched junction nucleotides: 9. This chain's CDR3 is CAWSLVGQAVYGYTF. The CDR3 coding sequence is TGTGCCTGGAGTCTGGTGGGACAGGCCGTCTATGGCTACACCTTC.

This clone was recorded many times. The genes are TRBV4-2 and TRBJ2-4, with TRBD2 identical over 14 bases. With 4 bases clipped from V and 7 bases from J, the junction kept 6 bases outside the gene matches. In germline, CDR1 is LGHNA, CDR2 YNFKEQ. The CDR3 totals 16 residues. The CDR3 sequence: CASSRGLAGVYNIQYF. Written as DNA, the CDR3 is TGTGCCAGCAGCCGGGGACTAGCGGGAGTTTATAACATTCAGTACTTC.

This clone was picked up a small number of times. V is TRBV2 and J is TRBJ2-2; possibly TRBD2 for D (6 bases). V was cut by 6 bases and J by 4 bases, with 9 bases left in between. The CDR3 runs to 13 residues. Per germline, CDR1 SNHLY and CDR2 FYNNEI. The DNA of the CDR3 is TGTGCCAGCAGGCCCGGGAGCACCGGGGAGCTGTTTTTT. Its protein is CASRPGSTGELFF.

The sample holds a few counts of this clone. The chain carries TRBV2 and TRBJ2-4; 9 bases agree with TRBD1. With V trimmed by 6 bases and J by 1 base, 10 bases remained unmatched. The CDR3 extends over 17 amino acids. The V gene's germline CDR1 is SNHLY and CDR2 FYNNEI. The CDR3: CASSRTGAHYAKNIQYF. DNA of the CDR3: TGTGCCAGCAGCCGGACAGGGGCCCACTACGCCAAAAACATTCAGTACTTC.

The sample holds a few counts of this clone. This sequence joins TRBV5-1 and TRBJ2-7, with a possible D match to TRBD2 (6 bases). CDR3 length: 14 residues. Trimming removed 0 bases at V and 6 bases at J, with 13 bases between. Germline-derived CDR1 and CDR2 are SGHRS and YFSETQ. The CDR3 DNA is TGCGCCAGCAGCTTGGCGCCGGGAGTACCCGAGCAGTACTTC. Amino acids: CASSLAPGVPEQYF. Complete variable domain (other parts from reference TRBV5-1 and TRBJ2-7): KAGVTQTPRYLIKTRGQQVTLSCSPISGHRSVSWYQQTPGQGLQFLFEYFSETQRNKGNFPGRFSGRQFSNSRSEMNVSTLELGDSALYLCASSLAPGVPEQYFGPGTRLTVT.

This clone has ten or more counts. The chain combines TRBV6-1 with TRBJ2-1; D is unclear. There are 13 residues in the CDR3. The ends were cut back, 1 base at V and 11 bases at J, with 12 bases in the middle. Looked up from germline, CDR1 is MNHNS and CDR2 is SASEGT. The CDR3 coding sequence is TGTGCCAGCAGTGAAGGGATTAAACTCCAGCAGTTCTTC. Translated, it gives CASSEGIKLQQFF.

The chain links TRBV6-6 to TRBJ2-5; D is tentatively TRBD1 or TRBD2 (5 bases each). The V gene lost 0 bases and the J gene lost 11 bases, with 13 bases spanning the gap. Germline assignment: CDR1 MNHNY and CDR2 SVGAGI (reference sequence). CDR3 length: 13 residues. CDR3 DNA: TGTGCCAGCAGTTACTCTCCAGGGTGGGAGCAGTACTTC. Translated, it gives CASSYSPGWEQYF.

The table lists this clone with many counts. This sequence joins TRBV15 and TRBJ1-5; 12 nucleotides align to TRBD1. Germline CDR1 LNHNV, CDR2 YYDKDF (reference sequence). The trim removed 2 bases at V and 5 bases at J, leaving 7 bases unmatched. The CDR3 is made up of 17 amino acids. This CDR3 is CATSRIPGQGADQPQHF. In nucleotides, the CDR3 is TGTGCCACCAGCAGAATCCCGGGACAGGGGGCGGATCAGCCCCAGCATTTT. The whole variable domain, remainder taken from reference TRBV15 and TRBJ1-5, is DAMVIQNPRYQVTQFGKPVTLSCSQTLNHNVMYWYQQKSSQAPKLLFHYYDKDFNNEADTPDNFQSRRPNTSFCFLDIRSPGLGDTAMYLCATSRIPGQGADQPQHFGDGTRLSIL.